This is a list of T cell receptor beta chains from one sample in a study of identical twins. TCRdb re-called the 5' RACE reads through MiXCR, storing one row per CDR3 protein. The table lists 250,000 to 350,000 distinct CDR3 sequences, 7.5% to 9.5% of them singletons. These data also featured in a second study, about yellow fever vaccine responses in identical twins.

Sequencing was carried out using CD8+ T cells sorted from blood. These receptors all come from a young woman in good health. The CDR3 runs from the conserved cysteine through the conserved F or W. The D gene is left open where the match is weak. Clone size is stated in some rows and not others, as once, few, many or a class when expanded.

clone size: -; V gene: TRBV28; D gene: TRBD2; J gene: TRBJ2-7; CDR3 protein: CASSRSGRDYEQYF; CDR3 DNA: TGTGCCAGCAGCCGTAGCGGGAGGGACTACGAGCAGTACTTC
clone size: -; V gene: TRBV27; D gene: -; J gene: TRBJ2-7; CDR3 protein: CASSFGGGHYEQYF; CDR3 DNA: TGTGCCAGCAGTTTCGGCGGGGGCCACTACGAGCAGTACTTC
clone size: few; V gene: TRBV20-1; D gene: TRBD2; J gene: TRBJ2-7; CDR3 protein: CSATPRLAGGYEQYF; CDR3 DNA: TGCAGTGCCACCCCGCGACTAGCGGGAGGGTACGAGCAGTACTTC
clone size: many; V gene: TRBV12-3/TRBV12-4; D gene: -; J gene: TRBJ2-1; CDR3 protein: CASKFRGSGDNEQFF; CDR3 DNA: TGTGCCAGCAAGTTCCGGGGCAGCGGAGACAATGAGCAGTTCTTC
clone size: -; V gene: TRBV10-3; D gene: -; J gene: TRBJ1-1; CDR3 protein: CASSLRDTLNTEAFF; CDR3 DNA: TGTGCCTCCTCTCTCCGGGACACCCTGAACACTGAAGCTTTCTTT
clone size: many; V gene: TRBV7-2; D gene: TRBD2; J gene: TRBJ2-3; CDR3 protein: CASSKSGGDTDTQYF; CDR3 DNA: TGTGCCAGCAGCAAGAGCGGGGGGGACACAGATACGCAGTATTTT
clone size: few; V gene: TRBV7-6; D gene: -; J gene: TRBJ2-7; CDR3 protein: CASSLTETNYEQYF; CDR3 DNA: TGTGCCAGCAGCCTGACAGAGACGAACTACGAGCAGTACTTC
clone size: -; V gene: TRBV12-3/TRBV12-4; D gene: -; J gene: TRBJ1-1; CDR3 protein: CASRGGLGTSGLNTEAFF; CDR3 DNA: TGTGCCAGCAGGGGAGGGTTAGGGACGTCCGGGCTGAACACTGAAGCTTTCTTT
clone size: many; V gene: TRBV19; D gene: -; J gene: TRBJ2-7; CDR3 protein: CASSIGGGEQYF; CDR3 DNA: TGTGCCAGTAGTATAGGGGGCGGCGAGCAGTACTTC
clone size: -; V gene: TRBV4-3; D gene: -; J gene: TRBJ2-5; CDR3 protein: CASSLEWVLPGETQYF; CDR3 DNA: TGCGCCAGCAGCCTGGAGTGGGTCCTACCCGGGGAGACCCAGTACTTC
clone size: -; V gene: TRBV19; D gene: -; J gene: TRBJ1-5; CDR3 protein: CASSIEGIGNQPQHF; CDR3 DNA: TGTGCCAGTAGTATAGAGGGAATAGGCAATCAGCCCCAGCATTTT
clone size: -; V gene: TRBV7-2; D gene: -; J gene: TRBJ2-7; CDR3 protein: CASSLGGPSLTEQYF; CDR3 DNA: TGTGCCAGCAGCTTAGGGGGCCCGTCCCTCACCGAGCAGTACTTC
clone size: many; V gene: TRBV15; D gene: -; J gene: TRBJ1-5; CDR3 protein: CATSRDDRREHPVMDF; CDR3 DNA: TGTGCCACCAGCAGAGATGATCGTAGGGAGCACCCAGTCATGGATTTT
clone size: few; V gene: TRBV6-2/TRBV6-3; D gene: -; J gene: TRBJ1-5; CDR3 protein: CASSPTFGNQPQHF; CDR3 DNA: TGTGCCAGCAGCCCGACTTTCGGCAATCAGCCCCAGCATTTT
clone size: few; V gene: TRBV11-2; D gene: TRBD2; J gene: TRBJ2-7; CDR3 protein: CASSLHKSLAGGSYEQYF; CDR3 DNA: TGTGCCAGCAGCTTACACAAATCACTAGCGGGGGGCTCCTACGAGCAGTACTTC
clone size: -; V gene: TRBV29-1; D gene: -; J gene: TRBJ1-2; CDR3 protein: CSARDGLGGYTF; CDR3 DNA: TGCAGCGCGCGGGACGGCCTTGGTGGCTACACCTTC
clone size: -; V gene: TRBV20-1; D gene: -; J gene: TRBJ2-2; CDR3 protein: CSARDRGTGELFF; CDR3 DNA: TGCAGTGCTAGAGACAGGGGCACCGGGGAGCTGTTTTTT
clone size: -; V gene: TRBV30; D gene: -; J gene: TRBJ2-7; CDR3 protein: CAWSEDRLYEQYF; CDR3 DNA: TGTGCCTGGAGTGAGGACAGACTCTACGAGCAGTACTTC
clone size: few; V gene: TRBV14; D gene: -; J gene: TRBJ2-7; CDR3 protein: CASSTRSGPHEQYF; CDR3 DNA: TGTGCCAGCAGCACCCGCTCGGGTCCCCACGAGCAGTACTTC
clone size: -; V gene: TRBV27; D gene: -; J gene: TRBJ1-2; CDR3 protein: CASSYSTSSGYTF; CDR3 DNA: TGTGCCAGCAGTTACTCGACATCCTCCGGCTACACCTTC
clone size: few; V gene: TRBV25-1; D gene: -; J gene: TRBJ2-7; CDR3 protein: CASSEDLSYEQYF; CDR3 DNA: TGTGCCAGCAGTGAAGATTTGAGCTACGAGCAGTACTTC
clone size: -; V gene: TRBV12-3/TRBV12-4; D gene: -; J gene: TRBJ2-5; CDR3 protein: CASSLASLLKTQYF; CDR3 DNA: TGTGCCAGCAGTTTAGCTTCTCTTTTGAAGACCCAGTACTTC
clone size: many; V gene: TRBV9; D gene: -; J gene: TRBJ2-2; CDR3 protein: CASSVGTPATGELFF; CDR3 DNA: TGTGCCAGCAGCGTAGGTACACCCGCCACCGGGGAGCTGTTTTTT
clone size: -; V gene: TRBV4-2; D gene: TRBD2; J gene: TRBJ2-1; CDR3 protein: CASIGLAGGLNEQFF; CDR3 DNA: TGTGCCAGCATAGGACTAGCGGGAGGGCTCAATGAGCAGTTCTTC
clone size: few; V gene: TRBV3-1; D gene: -; J gene: TRBJ1-1; CDR3 protein: CASSQDLVGLGGMGTEAFF; CDR3 DNA: TGTGCCAGCAGCCAAGATCTTGTGGGGCTAGGGGGTATGGGGACTGAAGCTTTCTTT
clone size: many; V gene: TRBV7-2; D gene: TRBD2; J gene: TRBJ2-3; CDR3 protein: CASSLLRGGTDTQYF; CDR3 DNA: TGTGCCAGCAGCTTACTTCGGGGGGGTACAGATACGCAGTATTTT
clone size: -; V gene: TRBV10-2; D gene: -; J gene: TRBJ2-5; CDR3 protein: CASSESNAGKEFGTQYF; CDR3 DNA: TGCGCCAGCAGTGAGTCGAATGCGGGGAAGGAGTTTGGGACCCAGTACTTC
clone size: -; V gene: TRBV4-1; D gene: -; J gene: TRBJ2-7; CDR3 protein: CASSQVDLSSYEQYF; CDR3 DNA: TGCGCCAGCAGCCAAGTCGACCTAAGCTCCTACGAGCAGTACTTC
clone size: -; V gene: TRBV7-2; D gene: TRBD2; J gene: TRBJ2-7; CDR3 protein: CASSYPSGLAGEQYF; CDR3 DNA: TGTGCCAGCAGCTACCCCAGTGGGCTAGCGGGCGAGCAGTACTTC
clone size: many; V gene: TRBV6-2/TRBV6-3; D gene: TRBD1; J gene: TRBJ1-6; CDR3 protein: CASSKDRASDPLHF; CDR3 DNA: TGTGCCAGCAGCAAGGACAGGGCTTCGGATCCCCTCCACTTT
clone size: few; V gene: TRBV2; D gene: TRBD2; J gene: TRBJ2-2; CDR3 protein: CASSEGLAENTGELFF; CDR3 DNA: TGTGCCAGCAGTGAAGGACTAGCGGAAAACACCGGGGAGCTGTTTTTT
clone size: many; V gene: TRBV29-1; D gene: -; J gene: TRBJ2-5; CDR3 protein: CSAEGDGETQYF; CDR3 DNA: TGCAGCGCTGAAGGGGACGGAGAGACCCAGTACTTC
clone size: few; V gene: TRBV24-1; D gene: TRBD2; J gene: TRBJ2-3; CDR3 protein: CATSDGLAGGQDTQYF; CDR3 DNA: TGTGCCACCAGTGATGGACTAGCGGGAGGGCAAGATACGCAGTATTTT
clone size: few; V gene: TRBV2; D gene: -; J gene: TRBJ1-2; CDR3 protein: CASSDGGYGYTF; CDR3 DNA: TGTGCCAGCAGTGACGGGGGCTATGGCTACACCTTC
clone size: many; V gene: TRBV10-3; D gene: -; J gene: TRBJ2-5; CDR3 protein: CAISVDTQETQYF; CDR3 DNA: TGTGCCATCAGTGTTGACACACAAGAGACCCAGTACTTC
clone size: many; V gene: TRBV4-3; D gene: TRBD2; J gene: TRBJ2-1; CDR3 protein: CASSQETSGYNEQFF; CDR3 DNA: TGCGCCAGCAGCCAAGAGACTAGCGGCTACAATGAGCAGTTCTTC
clone size: -; V gene: TRBV4-1; D gene: TRBD1; J gene: TRBJ2-7; CDR3 protein: CASSQNSGQGTFGEQYF; CDR3 DNA: TGCGCCAGCAGCCAGAACAGCGGACAGGGGACATTCGGAGAGCAGTACTTC
clone size: few; V gene: TRBV5-6; D gene: TRBD1; J gene: TRBJ2-3; CDR3 protein: CASSLPPARVDRVRGTDTQYF; CDR3 DNA: TGTGCCAGCAGCTTACCACCAGCCCGAGTCGACAGGGTGAGAGGCACAGATACGCAGTATTTT
clone size: -; V gene: TRBV11-1; D gene: -; J gene: TRBJ2-3; CDR3 protein: CASSFFSAADTQYF; CDR3 DNA: TGTGCCAGCAGCTTTTTTAGCGCGGCGGATACGCAGTATTTT
clone size: -; V gene: TRBV6-1; D gene: -; J gene: TRBJ2-7; CDR3 protein: CASSRKVGFSDEQYF; CDR3 DNA: TGTGCCAGCAGTCGAAAGGTCGGGTTTTCCGACGAGCAGTACTTC
clone size: few; V gene: TRBV4-1; D gene: TRBD2; J gene: TRBJ2-7; CDR3 protein: CASSQPGLAPEQYF; CDR3 DNA: TGCGCCAGCAGCCAACCGGGACTAGCGCCCGAGCAGTACTTC
clone size: many; V gene: TRBV4-1; D gene: -; J gene: TRBJ2-7; CDR3 protein: CASSQPLGEQYF; CDR3 DNA: TGCGCCAGCAGCCAGCCTCTGGGCGAGCAGTACTTC
clone size: many; V gene: TRBV6-5; D gene: -; J gene: TRBJ1-1; CDR3 protein: CASSYLFRGGYTEAFF; CDR3 DNA: TGTGCCAGCAGTTACCTCTTTAGGGGTGGGTACACTGAAGCTTTCTTT
clone size: many; V gene: TRBV13; D gene: TRBD1; J gene: TRBJ2-2; CDR3 protein: CASSLAGTATGELFF; CDR3 DNA: TGTGCCAGCAGCTTAGCCGGGACAGCAACCGGGGAGCTGTTTTTT
clone size: few; V gene: TRBV27; D gene: -; J gene: TRBJ2-7; CDR3 protein: CASSSYSYEQYF; CDR3 DNA: TGTGCCAGCAGCTCCTACTCCTACGAGCAGTACTTC
clone size: few; V gene: TRBV12-3/TRBV12-4; D gene: -; J gene: TRBJ2-5; CDR3 protein: CASSSLGETQYF; CDR3 DNA: TGTGCCAGCAGTTCCCTTGGAGAGACCCAGTACTTC
clone size: -; V gene: TRBV20-1; D gene: TRBD2; J gene: TRBJ2-3; CDR3 protein: CSARLSPGTSISTDTQYF; CDR3 DNA: TGCAGTGCTAGATTGTCCCCCGGGACTAGCATTTCCACAGATACGCAGTATTTT
clone size: many; V gene: TRBV5-6; D gene: -; J gene: TRBJ2-1; CDR3 protein: CASSLQGSSEQFF; CDR3 DNA: TGTGCCAGCAGCTTACAGGGCTCTAGTGAGCAGTTCTTC
clone size: few; V gene: TRBV5-1; D gene: -; J gene: TRBJ2-5; CDR3 protein: CASSHLPPGAQETQYF; CDR3 DNA: TGCGCCAGCAGCCATCTTCCACCGGGGGCCCAAGAGACCCAGTACTTC
clone size: many; V gene: TRBV28; D gene: TRBD2; J gene: TRBJ2-1; CDR3 protein: CASSVLGGNEQFF; CDR3 DNA: TGTGCCAGCAGTGTTCTCGGGGGGAATGAGCAGTTCTTC